Below are 15 T cell receptor beta chains sequenced from a single sample in a study of T-cell reconstitution after alpha-beta-depleted transplantation in children. A TCRbeta library incorporating unique molecular identifiers was prepared. TCRdb fed the PCR reads into MiXCR, producing one record per CDR3 protein. This sample carries 610,000 or so distinct CDR3 sequences, 25% to 30% of them seen once, and the ten largest clones take around a third. Specimen: PBMCs, collected before TCRalphabeta/CD19-depleted stem cell transplant. These receptors were obtained from a boy under three years old with Wiskott-Aldrich syndrome, due to receive a stem cell transplant.

This clonotype was seen a few times. The rearrangement uses TRBV5-1 and TRBJ2-5; 9 nucleotides agree with TRBD2. The CDR3 loop spans 16 amino acids. V was clipped by 3 bases and J by 5 bases; unmatched bases: 11. Germline loops: CDR1 SGHRS, CDR2 YFSETQ. CDR3 sequence (DNA): TGCGCCAGCAGCTATGAAACAGCGGGAGGCCGGGAGACCCAGTACTTC. It specifies CASSYETAGGRETQYF.

The chain joins TRBV11-2 to TRBJ2-1; D is ambiguous. Germline lookup yields CDR1 SGHAT and CDR2 FQNNGV. The CDR3 totals 17 residues. The V end was cut by 2 bases, the J end by 7 bases, with 21 bases between. The CDR3 coding sequence is TGTGCCAGCAGCTTAACCATAGCCTCCTTTTGGCCGAATGAGCAGTTCTTC. Its translation: CASSLTIASFWPNEQFF.

The chain employs TRBV5-1 and TRBJ2-3; D unresolved. Germline CDR1 and CDR2: SGHRS and YFSETQ. The CDR3 has 16 residues. Trimming took off 0 bases at V and 0 bases at J, with 11 bases between the two ends. In DNA form, the CDR3 reads TGCGCCAGCAGCTTGGCGCCCCGACTGAGCACAGATACGCAGTATTTT. This codes for CASSLAPRLSTDTQYF.

The genes are TRBV5-1 and TRBJ2-7, with 12 bases that match TRBD2. The junction had 8 bases not matched to a gene; V was cut back by 4 bases and J by 0 bases. Germline V gives CDR1 SGHRS, CDR2 YFSETQ. This CDR3 contains 17 residues. CDR3 loop: CASSTGTSGPSSYEQYF. CDR3 coding DNA: TGCGCCAGCAGCACCGGGACTAGCGGGCCGAGCTCCTACGAGCAGTACTTC.

For the CDR3, the DNA is TGCGCCAGCAGCTCGGCTAGCGGAACCTACGAGCAGTACTTC. This translates into CASSSASGTYEQYF. This chain uses TRBV5-1 with TRBJ2-7, with TRBD2 matching over 7 bases. Per germline, CDR1 SGHRS and CDR2 YFSETQ. This CDR3 is 14 amino acids long. The V and J ends lost 3 bases and 2 bases, in that order; junction bases with no gene match: 5.

The V and J genes are TRBV27 and TRBJ2-5, with D perhaps TRBD2 (5 bases). Trimming removed 9 bases from V and 4 bases from J, with 18 bases in between. The CDR3 covers 14 residues. Germline CDR1 MNHEY, CDR2 SMNVEV (reference sequence). CDR3 nucleotides: TGTGCCAGACTCAGCTGGACTCGGGGAGAGACCCAGTACTTC. The encoded protein is CARLSWTRGETQYF.

This chain connects TRBV5-1 to TRBJ2-5; maybe TRBD2 (5 bases). V lost 1 base and J lost 3, with 13 bases in between. Per germline, CDR1 SGHRS and CDR2 YFSETQ. This CDR3 is 15 amino acids long. The CDR3 DNA follows: TGCGCCAGCAGCTTGTTCGGGGTACCCGAAGAGACCCAGTACTTC. This gives the protein CASSLFGVPEETQYF.

This clonotype was seen a few times. V usage is TRBV20-1 and J usage is TRBJ1-1; 7 nucleotides match TRBD1. Germline-derived CDR1 and CDR2 are DFQATT and SNEGSKA (reference sequence). This CDR3 has 15 amino acids. V lost 0 bases and J lost 3; bases outside the gene matches: 7. The CDR3 DNA follows: TGCAGTGCTAGAGACTCGGGACAGTCCGACACTGAAGCTTTCTTT. Its protein product is CSARDSGQSDTEAFF.

In this sample, this clonotype turned up a few times. This chain connects TRBV10-3 to TRBJ2-1, with 11 bases matching TRBD2. With V trimmed by 6 bases and J by 0 bases, 19 bases remained unmatched. The CDR3 has 21 residues. Germline V gene sequence: CDR1 ENHRY, CDR2 SYGVKD. The CDR3, as DNA: TGTGCCATCAGCCGCCATCAAGATCTAGCGGGAGGATCCTTCTCCTACAATGAGCAGTTCTTC. It translates to CAISRHQDLAGGSFSYNEQFF.

The table lists this clonotype with a few counts. The gene calls are TRBV20-1 and TRBJ1-2; unclear D gene. The V gene lost 5 bases and the J gene lost 4 bases, with 11 bases spanning the gap. The CDR3 extends over 12 amino acids. The V gene's germline CDR1 is DFQATT and CDR2 SNEGSKA (reference sequence). DNA of the CDR3: TGCAGTGCTGCAGCCCAGGTCTATGGCTACACCTTC. It codes for CSAAAQVYGYTF.

This clonotype was picked up a small number of times. The rearrangement links TRBV5-1 to TRBJ2-1, with 11 bases that match TRBD2. The CDR3 sequence is 16 residues long. The germline gives CDR1 SGHRS, CDR2 YFSETQ. The J segment lost 13 bases and the V segment lost 4 bases, leaving 16 bases of the junction unmatched. CDR3 in DNA: TGCGCCAGCAGCCCGGAAATTTGGACTAGCGGGCAGCCCCAGTTCTTC. Translating it yields CASSPEIWTSGQPQFF.

The V gene is TRBV28, the J gene TRBJ1-5; D unresolved. V dropped 7 bases and J dropped 0 bases, with 16 bases sitting between them. The CDR3 sequence is 16 residues long. Germline CDR1 and CDR2: MDHEN and SYDVKM. This CDR3 is CASTLSDRGSNQPQHF. CDR3 coding DNA: TGTGCCAGCACCTTGAGTGATCGAGGTAGCAATCAGCCCCAGCATTTT.

The chain couples TRBV5-1 to TRBJ2-3; 13 bases line up with TRBD2. The CDR3 runs 13 residues. J was trimmed by 10 bases and V by 4 bases; bases with no gene match: 3. Germline V gene data show CDR1 as SGHRS and CDR2 as YFSETQ. CDR3: CASSPGTSGAQYF. As DNA, the CDR3 is TGCGCCAGCAGCCCCGGGACTAGCGGGGCGCAGTATTTT.

CDR3 residues: CASSQDLVAGEETQYF. The CDR3 region has the DNA TGTGCCAGCAGCCAAGATCTTGTAGCGGGAGAAGAGACCCAGTACTTC. V is TRBV4-2 and J is TRBJ2-5, with 9 positions matching TRBD2. Trimming cost V 0 bases and J 3 bases; bases outside gene matches: 5. The CDR3 sequence is 16 residues long. Looked up from germline, CDR1 is LGHNA and CDR2 is YNFKEQ.

This clonotype showed up just a few times. The chain has TRBV20-1 and TRBJ2-7; D not certain. The germline CDR1 and CDR2 sequences are DFQATT and SNEGSKA (reference sequence). The germline V and J ends were trimmed by 0 bases and 4 bases, with 10 bases remaining between them. The CDR3 loop spans 13 amino acids. In DNA form, the CDR3 reads TGCAGTGCTAGAGAACCTAACGGGTACGAGCAGTACTTC. Translation: CSAREPNGYEQYF.